This T cell receptor (beta chain) is drawn from a study of cytomegalovirus exposure and HLA in healthy donors. PCR involved 60 Vbeta and 13 Jbeta primers. The data were produced by immunoSEQ multiplex PCR, yet TCRdb's version contains in-frame clones alone and is incomplete. This sample has 50,000 to 75,000 clones; roughly four fifths occur once, and the top ten carry roughly 1.5%. Deletions cut 0 bases from V and 6 bases from J, with 12 bases between. The CDR3 is made up of 15 amino acids. CDR1 is SGHAT and CDR2 is FQDESV in the germline V gene (reference sequence). Source material: PBMCs. This clonotype was sampled from a human donor in good health. The chain uses TRBV11-1 and TRBJ1-3; D may be TRBD1 (6 bases). The DNA for the CDR3 is TGTGCCAGCAGCTTAGCCGGGACAACTGAAAACACCATATATTTT. This gives the protein CASSLAGTTENTIYF.